This paragraph covers one T cell receptor (beta chain) sequence. The table lists this clonotype with many counts. What this receptor recognizes is not known. Per-base qualities were not stored, and no clone one base away is much larger. This specimen comes from a study of naive and memory T cell subsets (dated by TCRdb to about 2017). Notes on the research overall: According to the figure summarizing the samples, there were approximately 10 blood donors, 7 tuberculin skin test biopsies and 3 saline control biopsies. PCR2 was typically run as a SYBR Green qPCR and stopped at a set threshold, although low-input samples could use end-point PCR of around 6 cycles instead. The paper as a whole reports these results and caveats: The potential sensitivity of the RNA-based method to TCR transcript changes with T cell activation and differentiation was acknowledged.

The library relied on 5' RACE. Four rounds of PCR, run with the SP2 primer together with nested alpha and beta constant region primers, were used to amplify the ligated cDNA. For the blood and skin samples, reverse transcription of TCR RNA was done with SuperScript IV along with alpha and beta constant region primers. An oligonucleotide carrying the Illumina SP2 primer and a UMI was ligated to the 3' end of the cDNA by means of T4 RNA ligase 1. To prevent hairpin formation, the 12-nucleotide UMI was made up of two random hexamers with an eight-base spacer between them. From the second PCR onward, TCR alpha and beta chain libraries were processed separately and dual indexed for multiplexing. After pooling, the indexed libraries were analyzed by capillary electrophoresis and sequenced on either an Illumina MiSeq or NextSeq. PhiX DNA at about 5-8% was spiked into libraries to increase base diversity and improve cluster recognition. The study's own analysis went as follows. Demultiplexor took UMIs from read 2, joined the UMIs to the TCR sequence from read 1, and separated reads according to sample indices. V and J genes and V-J junctions were identified by Decombinator, which gave every TCR a five-part identifier that included V and J deletions. Collapsinator relied on UMIs to correct both sequencing errors and PCR amplification heterogeneity, producing a UMI-based abundance for each TCR. CDR3Translator turned identifiers into nucleotide sequence, translated the nucleotide sequence into amino acids, and pulled out CDR3 regions based on terminal motifs. Error-corrected alpha and beta TCR counts from blood and skin were compared after normalization to input RNA amount. TCRdb passed the public sequencing reads through fastp at Q25 and MiXCR, retaining productive beta sequences. Entries that share a CDR3 protein sequence are merged under the most common genes and DNA. Here the V and J calls rest on TCRdb's processing, not on the authors' analysis. Across this sample there are tens of thousands of distinct CDR3 sequences, with under 8.5% seen only once. Of the sample, more than 9.5% falls within the top ten clones.

A robust, sensitive protocol for the amplification, sequencing and analysis of TCRs was described in the study, in which 3' ligation of a UMI-containing oligonucleotide to TCR cDNA was used. For whole blood analysis, under 3 ml of peripheral blood was collected from healthy adult volunteers into Tempus tubes, and RNA was extracted following the manufacturer's instructions. Total RNA was treated with RQ1 DNase, without cell sorting, prior to reverse transcription, with an input of roughly 1 to 1,100 ng being targeted. Skin biopsy and whole blood libraries were made to test pipeline robustness in samples where T cells form a minority population. The CDR3 runs 15 residues from the cysteine to the phenylalanine. The retained sequence is limited to the CDR3, 45 bases, with the frame set at the first base. V is cut by 1 base and J by 6 bases, and the space between the germline ends is 13 bases. Via the germline V gene (reference sequence), CDR1 is LGHDT and CDR2 YNNKEL.

Recombination connected TRBV3-1 to TRBJ1-5; D gene: possibly TRBD1, on 6 matching bases. This clonotype was obtained from a male donor in good health. The CDR3 region: CASSQGTDAIQPQHF. The nucleotide sequence reads TGTGCCAGCAGCCAAGGGACAGACGCAATTCAGCCCCAGCATTTT.